The 24 T cell receptor beta chains below were found in one sample sequenced in a study of blood T cell repertoires in COVID-19. TCRdb's table, derived via immunoSEQ multiplex PCR, lists solely in-frame clones and lacks some. The table lists approximately 170,000 clones, approximately 87% of them singletons. Material for sequencing was peripheral blood. These receptors came from a young man with active or convalescent COVID-19.

The chain employs TRBV5-1 and TRBJ1-5; D unresolved. Trimming cost V 4 bases and J 7 bases, with 15 bases left between them. This CDR3 has 14 residues. CDR1 is SGHRS and CDR2 is YFSETQ in the germline V gene. The CDR3 region has the DNA TGCGCCAGCAGCCCCGACGCCGGGAGCCAGCCCCAGCATTTT. Protein product: CASSPDAGSQPQHF.

This chain links TRBV24-1 with TRBJ1-2; 9 bases fit TRBD1. The CDR3 consists of 15 residues. Germline CDR1 KGHDR, CDR2 SFDVKD. Losses at the gene ends were 4 bases for V and 6 bases for J; bases not matched to a gene: 8. The CDR3 loop is CATSDYGTGRDGYTF. CDR3 sequence (DNA): TGTGCCACCAGTGACTACGGGACAGGGCGTGATGGCTACACCTTC.

This clone was found a few times. The chain employs TRBV4-1 and TRBJ1-5, with TRBD1 as a possible D gene (6 bases). CDR3 length equals 15 residues. Germline CDR1 is MGHRA and CDR2 is YSYEKL. The germline V and J ends were trimmed by 4 bases and 6 bases, with 16 bases remaining between them. The CDR3 coding sequence is TGCGCCAGCAGCCTTACGATGGGACAATCTCAGCCCCAGCATTTT. Translation: CASSLTMGQSQPQHF.

The V gene is TRBV6-5, the J gene TRBJ1-4; 9 positions agree with TRBD1. The CDR3 runs 14 residues. After removal of 5 bases from V and 5 bases from J, the junction contained 3 bases not matched to a gene. CDR1 and CDR2 from the germline V gene are MNHEY and SVGAGI. Here the CDR3 DNA reads TGTGCCAGCAGTATTGGACAGGGGAATGAAAAACTGTTTTTT. It codes for CASSIGQGNEKLFF.

The chain recombines TRBV6-5 with TRBJ1-5; perhaps TRBD1 as D (5 bases). The CDR3 totals 15 residues. Germline values: CDR1 MNHEY, CDR2 SVGAGI. Trimming left V 0 bases short and J 1 base short, with 7 bases between. CDR3 loop: CASSYSGQSNQPQHF. The CDR3 DNA reads as TGTGCCAGCAGTTACTCGGGGCAGAGCAATCAGCCCCAGCATTTT.

This clone showed up just once. This chain uses TRBV3-1 (or the pseudogene TRBV3-2) with TRBJ1-3; TRBD1 matches at 7 bases. The CDR3 length is 16 residues. J gave up 3 bases and V 1 base, and 6 bases lay outside the gene matches. From germline, CDR1 is LGHDT and CDR2 YNNKEL (reference sequence). The CDR3 coding sequence is TGTGCCAGCAGCCAAGCCTTACAGGGGTTTGGAAACACCATATATTTT. As protein: CASSQALQGFGNTIYF.

The chain couples TRBV12-3 or TRBV12-4 to TRBJ1-1; possible D gene TRBD1, 5 bases. Trimming cost V 4 bases and J 7 bases, with 10 bases left between them. This CDR3 comprises 12 residues. CDR3: CASSYRPNEAFF. The CDR3 nucleotides are TGTGCCAGCAGTTACAGGCCTAATGAAGCTTTCTTT.

This chain joins TRBV6-5 and TRBJ2-7; 7 nucleotides agree with TRBD2. J gave up 3 bases and V 9 bases, and 8 bases lay outside the gene matches. CDR1 and CDR2 (germline): MNHEY, SVGAGI. The CDR3 is 13 amino acids. CDR3 nucleotides: TGTGCCAGTTCGTTAGGACTAGACTACGAGCAGTACGTC. Encoded protein: CASSLGLDYEQYV.

V and J are TRBV19 and TRBJ1-4, with 7 bases lining up with TRBD1. Germline-derived CDR1 and CDR2 are LNHDA and SQIVND (reference sequence). Trimming cost V 4 bases and J 8 bases; bases outside gene matches: 16. The CDR3 extends over 17 amino acids. CDR3 amino acids: CASSSSGDRQGSEKLFF. In DNA, the CDR3 is TGTGCCAGTAGTAGTAGTGGGGATAGACAGGGAAGCGAAAAACTGTTTTTT.

The chain joins TRBV2 to TRBJ1-5, with TRBD1 identical over 9 bases. The CDR3 is 15 residues long. J gave up 4 bases and V 6 bases, and 7 bases lay outside the gene matches. Per the germline V gene, CDR1 is SNHLY and CDR2 is FYNNEI. In DNA, the CDR3 is TGTGCCAGCAGAATCCAGACAGGGGGAAATCAGCCCCAGCATTTT. This translates into CASRIQTGGNQPQHF.

The J gene is TRBJ1-1, the V gene TRBV28; a weak D match, TRBD1 (5 bases). The germline V and J ends were trimmed by 8 bases and 5 bases, with 12 bases remaining between them. Germline CDR1 MDHEN, CDR2 SYDVKM. This CDR3 has 12 amino acids. This chain's CDR3 is CASRGGYTEAFF. The CDR3, as DNA: TGTGCCAGCCGGGGGGGATATACTGAAGCTTTCTTT.

CDR3 bases: TGTGCCAGCAGCTCACGGGCGTGGAGTGGCAGGGGCTCTGGAAACACCATATATTTT. It specifies CASSSRAWSGRGSGNTIYF. V gene TRBV9 combines with J gene TRBJ1-3; maybe TRBD1 (6 bases). With 4 bases removed from V and 0 bases from J, the gap between germline ends came to 23 bases. This CDR3 is built from 19 residues. Germline V gives CDR1 SGDLS, CDR2 YYNGEE.

The rearrangement joins TRBV27 to TRBJ2-2; TRBD2 agrees at 8 bases. In germline, CDR1 is MNHEY, CDR2 SMNVEV (reference sequence). The CDR3 runs 16 residues. V lost 4 bases, J lost 3 bases, and 7 bases stayed unmatched. CDR3 sequence (DNA): TGTGCCAGCAGTTACGTCCAGCGGGAGTACACCGGGGAGCTGTTTTTT. It translates to CASSYVQREYTGELFF.

V gene TRBV5-1 combines with J gene TRBJ1-2; weak D call: TRBD1 (5 bases). The CDR3 loop spans 13 amino acids. CDR1 is SGHRS, CDR2 YFSETQ, per germline. Trimming removed 2 bases at V and 10 bases at J, with 15 bases between. In DNA form, the CDR3 reads TGCGCCAGCAGCTTAGCGGGCGATGGGACCTACACCTTC. Its protein product is CASSLAGDGTYTF.

The chain carries TRBV29-1 and TRBJ1-2; no definite D call. The CDR3 is 13 residues long. Trimming cost V 0 bases and J 2 bases, with 7 bases left between them. Germline V gene data show CDR1 as SQVTM and CDR2 as ANQGSEA. The CDR3 nucleotides read TGCAGCGTTGAAGATGGAGAGAACTATGGCTACACCTTC. It translates to CSVEDGENYGYTF.

The genes are TRBV11-1 and TRBJ2-3; 10 bases fit TRBD2. With V trimmed by 0 bases and J by 2 bases, 5 bases remained unmatched. The CDR3 totals 17 residues. CDR1 is SGHAT, CDR2 FQDESV, per germline (reference sequence). The CDR3 here is CASSLAWTSGNTDTQYF. CDR3 sequence (DNA): TGTGCCAGCAGCTTAGCATGGACTAGCGGAAACACAGATACGCAGTATTTT.

V usage is TRBV7-2 and J usage is TRBJ1-2; D is ambiguous. This CDR3 is built from 15 residues. Deletions cut 1 base from V and 4 bases from J, with 13 bases between. The germline V gene encodes CDR1 SGHTA and CDR2 FQGNSA. DNA of the CDR3: TGTGCCAGCAGCTTAGAAGGGAGCCACAGCTATGGCTACACCTTC. It specifies CASSLEGSHSYGYTF.

This clone was picked up a small number of times. The chain employs TRBV14 and TRBJ2-7; no clear D. The length of the CDR3 is 14 residues. With 1 base removed from V and 7 bases from J, the gap between germline ends came to 14 bases. Germline V gene sequence: CDR1 SGHDN, CDR2 FVKESK. The CDR3 loop is CASSQVLGREEQYF. In DNA, the CDR3 is TGTGCCAGCAGCCAAGTTTTGGGCCGTGAGGAGCAGTACTTC.

This chain joins TRBV24-1 and TRBJ2-5; tentative D call: TRBD1 (6 bases). Germline CDR1 is KGHDR and CDR2 is SFDVKD. This CDR3 comprises 15 residues. V was trimmed by 4 bases and J by 5 bases, leaving 16 bases between them. The CDR3 loop reads CATSDIDRWGETQYF. CDR3 DNA: TGTGCCACCAGTGACATTGACAGGTGGGGGGAGACCCAGTACTTC.

This clone occurred once. The chain links TRBV12-3 or TRBV12-4 to TRBJ2-1; perhaps TRBD2 as D (5 bases). Trimming pared 5 bases from V and 7 bases from J, leaving 12 bases between. The CDR3 runs to 13 residues. This CDR3 is CASSPEGPNEQFF. CDR3 nucleotide sequence: TGTGCCAGCAGTCCAGAGGGCCCTAATGAGCAGTTCTTC.

The J gene is TRBJ1-1, the V gene TRBV7-6; no firm D call. The V gene lost 6 bases and the J gene lost 1 base, with 9 bases spanning the gap. CDR1 is SGHVS and CDR2 is FNYEAQ in the germline V gene. The CDR3 contains 13 residues. This chain's CDR3 is CASRPGENTEAFF. The DNA for the CDR3 is TGTGCCAGCAGACCCGGAGAGAACACTGAAGCTTTCTTT. The full variable domain, rest sourced from reference TRBV7-6 and TRBJ1-1, is GAGVSQSPRYKVTKRGQDVALRCDPISGHVSLYWYRQALGQGPEFLTYFNYEAQQDKSGLPNDRFSAERPEGSISTLTIQRTEQRDSAMYRCASRPGENTEAFFGQGTRLTVV.

This chain uses TRBV2 with TRBJ1-2, with a weak D call TRBD1 (5 bases). The V and J ends lost 1 base and 2 bases respectively, with 17 bases between them. There are 17 residues in the CDR3. CDR1 is SNHLY, CDR2 FYNNEI, per germline. DNA of the CDR3: TGTGCCAGCAGTGAAGGAGGATCCAGGAGGGGAAACTATGGCTACACCTTC. It encodes CASSEGGSRRGNYGYTF.

V usage is TRBV21-1 and J usage is TRBJ1-2; the table's TRBD1 call for D was not verified on the DNA. TRBV21-1 is a known pseudogene. This CDR3 region has 17 residues. The CDR3 spells CASSNIWTGGPEDGYTF. In nucleotides, the CDR3 is TGTGCCAGCAGCAATATTTGGACAGGGGGGCCTGAAGATGGCTACACCTTC.

This rearrangement joins TRBV7-9 to TRBJ1-2, with D possibly being TRBD1 (6 bases). The CDR3 is made up of 14 amino acids. Germline CDR1 SEHNR, CDR2 FQNEAQ (reference sequence). V was pared by 5 bases and J by 8 bases, with 18 bases between. The CDR3 loop is CASSRRGGEEGYTF. CDR3 nucleotide sequence: TGTGCCAGCAGCCGCCGAGGGGGGGAGGAAGGCTACACCTTC.